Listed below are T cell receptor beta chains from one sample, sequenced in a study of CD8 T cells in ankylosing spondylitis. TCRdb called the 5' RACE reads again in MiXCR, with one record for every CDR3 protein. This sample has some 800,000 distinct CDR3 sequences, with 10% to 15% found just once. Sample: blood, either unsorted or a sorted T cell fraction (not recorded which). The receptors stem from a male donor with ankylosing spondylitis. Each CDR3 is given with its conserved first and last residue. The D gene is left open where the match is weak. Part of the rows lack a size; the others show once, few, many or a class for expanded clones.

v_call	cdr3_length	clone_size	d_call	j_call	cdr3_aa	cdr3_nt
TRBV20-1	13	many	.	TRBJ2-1	CSARDPVHNEQFF	TGCAGTGCTAGAGATCCGGTACACAATGAGCAGTTCTTC
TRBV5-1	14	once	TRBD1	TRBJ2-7	CASSSGTGEAEQYF	TGCGCCAGCAGCAGCGGGACAGGGGAAGCAGAGCAGTACTTC
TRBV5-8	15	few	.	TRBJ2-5	CASSPTAQRQETQYF	TGTGCCAGCAGCCCCACGGCACAGAGACAAGAGACCCAGTACTTC
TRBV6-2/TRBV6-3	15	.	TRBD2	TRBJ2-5	CASSGFSGAKETQYF	TGTGCCAGTTCAGGGTTTAGCGGGGCTAAAGAGACCCAGTACTTC
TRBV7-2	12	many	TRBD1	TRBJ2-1	CASSLDRGRSVF	TGTGCCAGCAGCTTAGACAGGGGAAGGTCGGTCTTC
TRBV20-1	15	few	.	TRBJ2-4	CSARGGHGSKNIQYF	TGCAGTGCTAGAGGAGGGCATGGTTCCAAAAACATTCAGTACTTC
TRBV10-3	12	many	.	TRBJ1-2	CAISTGHYGYTF	TGTGCCATCAGTACAGGACATTATGGCTACACCTTC
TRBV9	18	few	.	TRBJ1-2	CASSVEIGGARSLYGYTF	TGTGCCAGCAGCGTAGAAATTGGTGGGGCGAGGTCCCTATATGGCTACACCTTC
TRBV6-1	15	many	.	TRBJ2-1	CASIVRSGTYNEQFF	TGTGCCAGCATAGTACGTAGCGGAACCTACAATGAGCAGTTCTTC
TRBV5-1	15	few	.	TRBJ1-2	CASSLDSSDNYGYTF	TGCGCCAGCAGCTTAGACAGTTCCGATAACTATGGCTACACCTTC
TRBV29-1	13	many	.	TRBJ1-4	CSALPGTNEKLFF	TGCAGCGCCCTACCCGGGACTAATGAAAAACTGTTTTTT
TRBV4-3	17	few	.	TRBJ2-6	CASSRRTGFSGANVLTF	TGCGCCAGCAGCCGCAGAACAGGGTTCTCTGGGGCCAACGTCCTGACTTTC
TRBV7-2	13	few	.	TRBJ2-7	CASSSQPTYEQYF	TGTGCCAGCAGCTCGCAGCCGACGTACGAGCAGTACTTC
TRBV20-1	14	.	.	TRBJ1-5	CSARAASSNQPQHF	TGCAGTGCTCGGGCCGCCAGCAGCAATCAGCCCCAGCATTTT
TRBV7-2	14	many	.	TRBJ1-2	CASSLRGDNYGYTF	TGTGCCAGCAGCTTACGGGGTGACAACTATGGCTACACCTTC
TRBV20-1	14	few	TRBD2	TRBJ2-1	CSAILAGAQNEQFF	TGCAGTGCTATCTTAGCGGGAGCACAAAATGAGCAGTTCTTC
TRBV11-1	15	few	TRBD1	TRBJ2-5	CASSLSWDSQETQYF	TGTGCCAGCAGCTTATCGTGGGACAGTCAAGAGACCCAGTACTTC
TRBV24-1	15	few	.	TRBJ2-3	CATSDRGTGTDTQYF	TGTGCCACCAGTGACCGCGGGACCGGGACAGATACGCAGTATTTT
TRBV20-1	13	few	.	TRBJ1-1	CSARTPWDTEAFF	TGCAGTGCTAGGACCCCGTGGGACACTGAAGCTTTCTTT
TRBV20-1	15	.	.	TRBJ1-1	CSGRKGSPYYTEAFF	TGCAGTGGTAGAAAGGGATCCCCTTACTACACTGAAGCTTTCTTT
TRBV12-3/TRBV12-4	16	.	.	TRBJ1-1	CASSIHAGTGYTEAFF	TGTGCCAGCAGTATCCATGCCGGAACCGGATACACTGAAGCTTTCTTT
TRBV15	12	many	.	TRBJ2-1	CATSRDPNEQFF	TGTGCCACCAGCAGAGACCCCAATGAGCAGTTCTTC
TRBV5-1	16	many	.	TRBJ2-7	CASSYDSGTVPYEQYF	TGCGCCAGCAGCTACGATTCCGGGACGGTCCCCTACGAGCAGTACTTC
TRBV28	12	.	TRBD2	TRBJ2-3	CATSLTTDTQYF	TGTGCGACTAGCCTAACAACAGATACGCAGTATTTT
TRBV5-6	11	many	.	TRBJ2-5	CASSLRETQYF	TGTGCCAGCAGCTTACGAGAGACCCAGTACTTC
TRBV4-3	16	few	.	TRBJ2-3	CASSQERTVSTDTQYF	TGCGCCAGCAGCCAAGAGAGGACAGTGAGCACAGATACGCAGTATTTT
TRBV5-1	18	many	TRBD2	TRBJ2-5	CASSLGLAALSFQETQYF	TGCGCCAGCAGCCTAGGACTAGCCGCGCTCTCCTTTCAAGAGACCCAGTACTTC
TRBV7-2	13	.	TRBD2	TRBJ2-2	CASSPSGKRELFF	TGTGCCAGCAGCCCTAGCGGGAAGCGGGAGCTGTTTTTT
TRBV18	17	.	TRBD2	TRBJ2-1	CASSPPAGGPSYNEQFF	TGTGCCAGCTCACCACCCGCGGGAGGGCCTTCCTACAATGAGCAGTTCTTC
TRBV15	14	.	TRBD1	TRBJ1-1	CATSTRDRETEAFF	TGTGCCACCAGCACTCGGGACAGGGAGACTGAAGCTTTCTTT
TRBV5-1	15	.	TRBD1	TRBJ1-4	CASRSFGTGDEKLFF	TGCGCCAGCCGATCGTTCGGGACAGGGGACGAAAAACTGTTTTTT
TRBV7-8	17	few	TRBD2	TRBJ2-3	CASSDLLAGVSTDTQYF	TGTGCCAGCAGCGACTTACTAGCGGGGGTTAGCACAGATACGCAGTATTTT
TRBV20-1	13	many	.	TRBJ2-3	CSASRLIPDTQYF	TGCAGTGCTAGCCGGCTGATCCCAGATACGCAGTATTTT
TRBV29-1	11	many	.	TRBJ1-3	CSVDTGNTIYF	TGCAGCGTTGATACTGGAAACACCATATATTTT
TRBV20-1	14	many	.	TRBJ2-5	CSARDDGVGETQYF	TGCAGTGCTAGAGATGACGGGGTAGGGGAGACCCAGTACTTC
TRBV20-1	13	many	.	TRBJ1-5	CSAREDRNQPQHF	TGCAGTGCTAGAGAGGACAGAAATCAGCCCCAGCATTTT
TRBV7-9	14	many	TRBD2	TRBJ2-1	CAGGGTSWYNEQFF	TGTGCCGGAGGGGGGACTAGCTGGTACAATGAGCAGTTCTTC
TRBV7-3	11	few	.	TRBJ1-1	CASSPQFQAFF	TGTGCCAGCAGCCCCCAGTTTCAAGCTTTCTTT
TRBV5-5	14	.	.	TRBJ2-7	CASSLVQQNYEQYF	TGTGCCAGCAGCTTGGTGCAACAGAACTACGAGCAGTACTTC
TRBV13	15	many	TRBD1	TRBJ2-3	CASSYDQGVGSTQYF	TGTGCCAGCAGCTACGACCAGGGGGTTGGGTCGACGCAGTATTTT
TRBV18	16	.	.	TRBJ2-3	CASSPPGSASTDTQYF	TGTGCCAGCTCACCACCCGGGTCCGCTAGCACAGATACGCAGTATTTT
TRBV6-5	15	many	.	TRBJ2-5	CASSYSFQGRKTQYF	TGTGCCAGCAGTTACTCCTTCCAGGGCCGGAAGACCCAGTACTTC
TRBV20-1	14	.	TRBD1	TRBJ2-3	CSASYRGRTDTQYF	TGCAGTGCTAGCTACAGGGGACGCACAGATACGCAGTATTTT
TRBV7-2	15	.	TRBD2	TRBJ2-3	CASSSTSGRVDTQYF	TGTGCCAGCAGCTCGACTAGCGGGAGGGTAGATACGCAGTATTTT
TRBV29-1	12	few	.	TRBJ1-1	CSVGGRRTEAFF	TGCAGTGTGGGGGGGCGTAGAACTGAAGCTTTCTTT
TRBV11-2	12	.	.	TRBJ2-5	CASSHPRETQYF	TGTGCCAGCAGCCATCCCAGAGAGACCCAGTACTTC
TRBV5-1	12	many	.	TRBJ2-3	CASSLGSDTQYF	TGCGCCAGCAGCTTGGGCTCAGATACGCAGTATTTT
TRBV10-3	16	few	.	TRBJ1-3	CAISERALGSGNTIYF	TGTGCCATCAGTGAGAGGGCCCTTGGTTCTGGAAACACCATATATTTT
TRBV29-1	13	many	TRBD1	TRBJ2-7	CSVEADRAYEQYF	TGCAGCGTTGAAGCGGACAGGGCATACGAGCAGTACTTC
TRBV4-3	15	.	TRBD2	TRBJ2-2	CASSQEYGGTGELFF	TGCGCCAGCAGCCAAGAATACGGGGGGACCGGGGAGCTGTTTTTT
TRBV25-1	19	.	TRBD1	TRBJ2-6	CASSDDYGQGGSGANVLTF	TGTGCCAGCAGTGACGATTATGGACAGGGTGGTTCTGGGGCCAACGTCCTGACTTTC
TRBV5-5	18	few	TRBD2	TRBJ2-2	CASSLVWGLGPLHGELFF	TGTGCCAGCAGCTTGGTATGGGGACTAGGTCCTCTACACGGGGAGCTGTTTTTT
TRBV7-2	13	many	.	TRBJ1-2	CASSLDLGPGYTF	TGTGCCAGCAGCTTAGATTTGGGTCCGGGCTACACCTTC
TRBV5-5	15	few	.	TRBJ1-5	CASSLDPHSNQPQHF	TGTGCCAGCAGCTTGGATCCCCATAGCAATCAGCCCCAGCATTTT
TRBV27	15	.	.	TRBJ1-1	CASRAGPGRDTEAFF	TGTGCCAGCAGGGCCGGGCCCGGCAGGGACACTGAAGCTTTCTTT
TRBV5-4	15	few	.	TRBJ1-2	CASSSIKQGGYGYTF	TGTGCCAGCAGCTCGATAAAACAGGGTGGCTATGGCTACACCTTC
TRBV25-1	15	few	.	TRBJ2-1	CASSDAGSEYNEQFF	TGTGCCAGCAGTGACGCGGGGAGCGAGTACAATGAGCAGTTCTTC